This T cell receptor beta chain was found in a study of T cells in Graves' hyperthyroidism and ophthalmopathy. J gave up 6 bases and V 5 bases, and 6 bases lay outside the gene matches. Germline CDR1 SGHRS, CDR2 YFSETQ. This CDR3 is 13 amino acids long. Researchers took RNA transcripts and amplified the TCR beta CDR3 regions from them. An initial round of RT-PCR targeting the TCR CDR3 relied on the HTBI primer set. TCRdb processed the multiplex PCR reads anew with MiXCR; each CDR3 protein has one entry. Among 550,000 to 800,000 distinct CDR3 sequences listed, around 17% were seen once. Material for sequencing was blood. The clonotype comes from a man aged 18 to 30 with Graves' hyperthyroidism. This chain connects TRBV5-1 to TRBJ1-1; the match to TRBD1 covers 8 bases. Here the CDR3 reads CASSSGQGAEAFF. Written as DNA, the CDR3 is TGCGCCAGCAGTTCCGGACAGGGTGCTGAAGCTTTCTTT.